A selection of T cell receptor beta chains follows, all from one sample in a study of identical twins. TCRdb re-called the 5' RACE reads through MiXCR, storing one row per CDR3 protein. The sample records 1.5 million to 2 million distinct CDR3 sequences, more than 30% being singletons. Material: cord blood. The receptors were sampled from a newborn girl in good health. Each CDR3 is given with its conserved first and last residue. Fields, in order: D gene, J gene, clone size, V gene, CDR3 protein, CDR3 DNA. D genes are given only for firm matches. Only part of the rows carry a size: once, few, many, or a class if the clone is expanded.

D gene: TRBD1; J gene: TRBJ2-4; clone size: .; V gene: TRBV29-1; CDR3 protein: CSVAGGTGRDIQYF; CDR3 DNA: TGCAGCGTCGCCGGGGGGACAGGGAGGGACATTCAGTACTTC
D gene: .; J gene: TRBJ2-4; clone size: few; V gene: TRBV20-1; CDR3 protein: CSASQFSGVVKNIQYF; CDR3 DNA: TGCAGTGCTAGCCAGTTTAGCGGAGTGGTCAAAAACATTCAGTACTTC
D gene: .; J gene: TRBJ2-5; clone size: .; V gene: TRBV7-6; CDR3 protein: CASSPPLYHEQYF; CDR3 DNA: TGTGCCAGCAGCCCCCCTTTATATCATGAGCAGTACTTC
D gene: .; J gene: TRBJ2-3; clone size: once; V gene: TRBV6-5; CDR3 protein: CASSYSSRGRGDTQYF; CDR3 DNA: TGTGCCAGCAGTTACTCGAGTCGGGGCCGGGGGGATACGCAGTATTTT
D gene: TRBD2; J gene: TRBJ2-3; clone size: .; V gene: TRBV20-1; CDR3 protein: CSARGGIRVAGDVDTQYF; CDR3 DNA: TGCAGTGCTAGAGGGGGGATCCGAGTAGCGGGAGACGTAGATACGCAGTATTTT
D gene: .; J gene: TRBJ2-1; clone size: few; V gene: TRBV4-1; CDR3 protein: CASSPISFYNEQFF; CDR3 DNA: TGCGCCAGCAGCCCGATTAGCTTCTACAATGAGCAGTTCTTC
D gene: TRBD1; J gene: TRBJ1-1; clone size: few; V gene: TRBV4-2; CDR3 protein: CASSPAQGVRTEAFF; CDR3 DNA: TGTGCCAGCAGCCCTGCCCAGGGGGTACGAACTGAAGCTTTCTTT
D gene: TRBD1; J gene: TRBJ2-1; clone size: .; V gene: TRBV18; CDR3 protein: CASSPRDREGGNEQFF; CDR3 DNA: TGTGCCAGCTCACCAAGGGACAGGGAAGGAGGGAATGAGCAGTTCTTC
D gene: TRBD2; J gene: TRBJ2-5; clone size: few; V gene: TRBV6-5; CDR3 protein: CASSYGRERSNEQYF; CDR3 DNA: TGTGCCAGCAGTTACGGGCGGGAGCGGTCCAATGAGCAGTACTTC
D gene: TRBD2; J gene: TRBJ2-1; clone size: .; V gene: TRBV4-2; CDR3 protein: CASSQDERGAGYNEQFF; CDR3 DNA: TGTGCCAGCAGCCAAGATGAGCGGGGGGCGGGGTACAATGAGCAGTTCTTC
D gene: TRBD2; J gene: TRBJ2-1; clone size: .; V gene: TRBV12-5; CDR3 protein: CASGLAPGLGPRNEQFF; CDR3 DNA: TGTGCTAGTGGTTTGGCCCCGGGACTAGGCCCGAGGAATGAGCAGTTCTTC
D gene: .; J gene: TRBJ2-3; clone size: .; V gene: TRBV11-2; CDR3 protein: CASSLASLGGTGTQYF; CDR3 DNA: TGTGCCAGCAGCTTAGCGTCTCTGGGTGGCACAGGTACGCAGTATTTT
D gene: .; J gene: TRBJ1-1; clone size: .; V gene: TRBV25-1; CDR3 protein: CASSEGRGAFTEAFF; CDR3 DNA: TGTGCCAGCAGTGAAGGTCGGGGGGCCTTCACTGAAGCTTTCTTT
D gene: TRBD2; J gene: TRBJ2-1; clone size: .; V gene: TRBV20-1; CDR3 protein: CSARPRLAGGCNEQFF; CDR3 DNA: TGCAGTGCTAGACCCCGACTAGCGGGAGGGTGCAATGAGCAGTTCTTC
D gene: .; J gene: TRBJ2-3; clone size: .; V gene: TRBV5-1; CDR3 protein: CASSLVAGPGPPSSTDTQYF; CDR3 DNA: TGCGCCAGCAGCTTGGTGGCGGGGCCGGGCCCGCCTTCTAGCACAGATACGCAGTATTTT
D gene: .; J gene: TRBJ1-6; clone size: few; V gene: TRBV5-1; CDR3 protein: CASSFDRSSPLHF; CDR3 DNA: TGCGCCAGCAGCTTCGACAGGTCTTCACCCCTCCACTTT
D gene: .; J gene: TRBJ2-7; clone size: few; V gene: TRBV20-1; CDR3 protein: CSARDVTFLYEQYF; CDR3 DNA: TGCAGTGCTAGAGATGTGACTTTTCTCTACGAGCAGTACTTC
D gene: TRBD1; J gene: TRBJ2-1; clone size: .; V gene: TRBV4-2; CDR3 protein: CASSQDRGLNEQFF; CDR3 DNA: TGTGCCAGCAGCCAGGACAGGGGCCTCAATGAGCAGTTCTTC
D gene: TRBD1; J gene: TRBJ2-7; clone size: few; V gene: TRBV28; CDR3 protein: CASSPAGTGLYEQYF; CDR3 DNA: TGTGCCAGCAGTCCCGCCGGGACAGGGCTATACGAGCAGTACTTC
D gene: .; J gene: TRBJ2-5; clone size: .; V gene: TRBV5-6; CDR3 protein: CASSLVFRGDEQYF; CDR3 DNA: TGTGCCAGCAGCTTGGTCTTTCGCGGGGATGAGCAGTACTTC
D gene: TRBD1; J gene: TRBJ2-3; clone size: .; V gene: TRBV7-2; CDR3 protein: CASSSSDRSDTQYF; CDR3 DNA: TGTGCCAGCAGCTCGTCGGACAGGTCAGATACGCAGTATTTT
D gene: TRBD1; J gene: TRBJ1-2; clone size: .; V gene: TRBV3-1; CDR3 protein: CASRTGGNGYTF; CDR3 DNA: TGTGCCAGCAGAACAGGGGGTAATGGCTACACCTTC
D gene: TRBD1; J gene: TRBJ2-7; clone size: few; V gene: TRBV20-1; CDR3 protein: CSALNRGYEQYF; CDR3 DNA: TGCAGTGCTCTTAACAGGGGCTACGAGCAGTACTTC
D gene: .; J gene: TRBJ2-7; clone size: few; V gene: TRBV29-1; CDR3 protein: CSAGTDTYEQYF; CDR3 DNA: TGCAGCGCCGGGACGGATACCTACGAGCAGTACTTC
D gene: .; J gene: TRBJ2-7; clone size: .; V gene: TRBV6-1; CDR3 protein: CASKTGKGSYEQYF; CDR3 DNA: TGTGCCAGCAAAACAGGTAAAGGAAGCTACGAGCAGTACTTC
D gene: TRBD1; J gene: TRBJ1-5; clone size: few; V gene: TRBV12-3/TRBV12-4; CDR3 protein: CASSLSGQANQHF; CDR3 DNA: TGTGCCAGCAGTTTATCGGGACAGGCCAACCAGCATTTT
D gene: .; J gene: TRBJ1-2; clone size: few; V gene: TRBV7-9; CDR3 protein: CASSFMDYGYTF; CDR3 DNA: TGTGCCAGCAGCTTTATGGACTATGGCTACACCTTC
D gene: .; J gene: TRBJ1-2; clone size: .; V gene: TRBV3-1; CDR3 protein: CASSQEPRGGYTF; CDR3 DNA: TGTGCCAGCAGCCAAGAACCCAGGGGTGGCTACACCTTC
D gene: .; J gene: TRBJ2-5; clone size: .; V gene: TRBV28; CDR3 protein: CASSLKGWVAPYEQSF; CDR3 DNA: TGTGCCAGCAGTTTGAAGGGATGGGTAGCCCCCTACGAGCAGTCCTTC
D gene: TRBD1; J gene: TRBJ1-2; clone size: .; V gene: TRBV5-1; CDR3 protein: CASSPATGAPYGYTF; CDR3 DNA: TGCGCCAGCTCCCCCGCGACAGGGGCCCCCTATGGCTACACCTTC
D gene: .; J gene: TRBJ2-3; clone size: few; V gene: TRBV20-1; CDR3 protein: CSAWSGPTDTQYF; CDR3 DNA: TGCAGTGCGTGGAGCGGTCCTACAGATACGCAGTATTTT
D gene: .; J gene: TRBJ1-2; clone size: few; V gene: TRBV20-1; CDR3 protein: CSALTRSSANYGYTF; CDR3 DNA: TGCAGTGCCCTGACCCGATCTTCAGCTAACTATGGCTACACCTTC
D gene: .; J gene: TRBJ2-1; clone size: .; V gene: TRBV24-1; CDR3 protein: CATSDPFDPDDEQFF; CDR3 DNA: TGTGCCACCAGTGACCCCTTTGACCCGGACGATGAGCAGTTCTTC
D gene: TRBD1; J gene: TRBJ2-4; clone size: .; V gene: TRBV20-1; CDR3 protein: CSAVTGGIAKNIQYF; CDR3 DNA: TGCAGTGCCGTAACAGGGGGAATAGCCAAAAACATTCAGTACTTC
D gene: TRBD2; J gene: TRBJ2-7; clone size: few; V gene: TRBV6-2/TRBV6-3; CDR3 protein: CASSYSQRRGAVSSYEQYF; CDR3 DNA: TGTGCCAGCAGTTACTCGCAACGGCGGGGGGCGGTGAGTTCCTACGAGCAGTACTTC
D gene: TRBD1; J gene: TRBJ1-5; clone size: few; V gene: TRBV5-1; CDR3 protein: CARGRDSQLVNQPQHF; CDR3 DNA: TGCGCCAGGGGACGGGACAGTCAATTAGTCAATCAGCCCCAGCATTTT
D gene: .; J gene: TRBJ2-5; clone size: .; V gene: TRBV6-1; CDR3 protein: CASSDRLVGETQYF; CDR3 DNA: TGTGCCAGCAGTGACCGACTAGTCGGAGAGACCCAGTACTTC
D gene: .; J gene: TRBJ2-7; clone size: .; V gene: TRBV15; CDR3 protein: CATSRDRLLTSYEQYF; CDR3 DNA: TGTGCCACCAGCAGAGATCGACTGCTTACTTCCTACGAGCAGTACTTC
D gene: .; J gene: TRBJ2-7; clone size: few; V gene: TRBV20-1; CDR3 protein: CSASQGFSYEQYF; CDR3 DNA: TGCAGTGCTAGCCAGGGTTTTTCCTACGAGCAGTACTTC
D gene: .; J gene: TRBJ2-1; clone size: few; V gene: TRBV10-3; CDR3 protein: CAISESDDSNEQFF; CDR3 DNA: TGTGCCATCAGTGAGTCAGACGACAGCAATGAGCAGTTCTTC
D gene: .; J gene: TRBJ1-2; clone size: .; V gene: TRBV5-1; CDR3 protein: CASSPGAPGRGNYGYTF; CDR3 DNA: TGCGCCAGCAGCCCCGGGGCACCCGGTCGGGGAAACTATGGCTACACCTTC
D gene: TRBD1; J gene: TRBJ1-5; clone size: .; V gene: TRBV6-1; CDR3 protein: CASRQDRGVQPQHF; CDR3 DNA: TGTGCCAGCAGACAAGACAGGGGAGTTCAGCCCCAGCATTTT
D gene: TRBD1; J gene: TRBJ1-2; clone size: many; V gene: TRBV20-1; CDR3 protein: CSARDRSGTGTFHYGYTF; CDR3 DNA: TGCAGTGCTAGAGATCGCTCGGGGACAGGGACTTTTCACTATGGCTACACCTTC
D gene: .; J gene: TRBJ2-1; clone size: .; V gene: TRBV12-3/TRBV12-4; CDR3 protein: CASKMRGYNEQFF; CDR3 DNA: TGTGCCAGCAAGATGAGGGGGTACAATGAGCAGTTCTTC
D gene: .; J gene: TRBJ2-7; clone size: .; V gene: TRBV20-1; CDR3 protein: CSARGVKAHSPYEQYF; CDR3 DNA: TGCAGTGCTAGAGGGGTGAAGGCCCACTCTCCCTACGAGCAGTACTTC
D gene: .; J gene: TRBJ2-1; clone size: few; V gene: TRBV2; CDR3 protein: CASSERVASNEQFF; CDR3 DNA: TGTGCCAGCAGTGAAAGGGTAGCGAGCAATGAGCAGTTCTTC
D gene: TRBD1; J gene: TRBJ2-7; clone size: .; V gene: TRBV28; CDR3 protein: CASSPTGGSPYEQYF; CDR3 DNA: TGTGCCAGCAGCCCCACAGGGGGCTCCCCCTACGAGCAGTACTTC
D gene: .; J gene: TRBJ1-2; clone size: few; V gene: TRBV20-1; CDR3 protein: CSARGGGRHYGYTF; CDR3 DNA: TGCAGTGCTAGAGGGGGGGGCCGCCACTATGGCTACACCTTC
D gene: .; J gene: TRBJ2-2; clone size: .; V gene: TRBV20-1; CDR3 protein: CSARKGDGELFF; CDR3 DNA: TGCAGTGCTAGGAAAGGGGACGGGGAGCTGTTTTTT